This T cell receptor beta chain is drawn from a study of regulatory T cells in long-lasting Graves disease (dated by TCRdb to the early 2020s). For the wider study: In the newly diagnosed Graves' disease group, patients had been taking antithyroid drugs for less than 3 months. Persistent Graves' disease patients were compared with newly diagnosed Graves' disease patients by peripheral blood TCR sequencing and RNA sequencing. A total of roughly 35 samples underwent TCR sequencing: some 13 from persistent and approximately 20 from newly diagnosed Graves' disease patients. The study took place in China and was registered as a clinical trial. The paper as a whole reports these results and caveats: Sequencing and analysis were limited to the TCR beta chain. Peripheral blood alone was examined, since thyroid tissue, which constituted the primary lesion, could not be accessed. Preferential use of TRBV28, TRBJ1-2 and TRBJ2-5 was observed in persistent disease, whereas TRBV20-1 and TRBJ2-1 were favored in newly diagnosed disease. More public clonotypes were shared among persistent patients (under 3,000) than among newly diagnosed patients (more than 900). The small sample size was acknowledged by the authors as a limitation that may reduce accuracy. Compared with newly diagnosed patients, persistent Graves' disease patients had lower TCR Shannon entropy and fewer highly expanded clones, which suggests clonal expansion.

In light of the paper, this sample's time point label describes: newly diagnosed GD, antithyroid drugs for less than 3 months. RNA was extracted from PBMCs in TRIzol for both TCR sequencing and RNA sequencing. Graves' disease was diagnosed according to American Thyroid Association guidelines. Recruitment of patients was carried out at an endocrinology department in Xi'an, China. From each patient, approximately 10 milliliters of peripheral blood was collected into an EDTA anticoagulant tube. Ficoll Paque Plus density gradient separation was used to isolate PBMCs, and no further T cell sorting was performed. An Agilent 2100 Bioanalyzer and agarose gel were used to check RNA quality, while a NanoDrop 2000 measured RNA concentration. V loses 7 bases of germline sequence and J loses 7 bases, and the interval between the two ends is 16 bases. Reading from cysteine to phenylalanine, the CDR3 counts 13 amino acids. Left in the record is the CDR3 DNA by itself, 39 bases read in frame from the first base. CDR1 and CDR2 (SNHLY, FYNNEI) derive from the germline V gene.

This clonotype was recorded many times. Its recognized antigen is unknown. No much larger clone is present one base from it, and per-base qualities are unavailable. Library prep was done by multiplex PCR. Sequenced using an Illumina HiSeq 4000. CDR3 regions were amplified by Arm-PCR with iRepertoire HTBI primers to construct TCR beta libraries. Before sequencing, the PCR products underwent gel purification. The original pipeline was this. Gene usage analysis of CDR3 amino acid clonotypes relied on the approximately 60 TRBV and 14 TRBJ segments identified across samples. COPE and FqMerger were used to merge filtered high-quality paired reads into contigs. BLAST was used to align contigs to IMGT TRBV, TRBD and TRBJ reference genes, and CDR3 was defined according to IMGT. Clonotypes above 0.1% frequency were classified as highly expanded clones. Shannon entropy served as the measure of repertoire diversity, while the Gini coefficient captured V-J evenness. Public clonotypes were defined as clonotypes shared by more than one individual. The raw public data were reprocessed by TCRdb itself: fastp quality trimming at Q25, MiXCR clonotype calling, in-frame beta chains only. All rows with the same CDR3 protein become a single entry with the most common DNA and genes. For this entry, the V and J calls and clone size follow TCRdb and not the study's own pipeline. A total of roughly 500,000 distinct CDR3 sequences appear in this sample, 13% of them only once. Approximately 9.3% of the sample is in the top ten clones.

This sample also belongs to another study, concerning T cells in Graves' hyperthyroidism and ophthalmopathy. That second publication adds: Stable Graves' hyperthyroidism was defined as no progression to ophthalmopathy during 18 months of follow-up. Hyperthyroidism patients were aged 18 to 65 years and newly diagnosed, with disease duration of less than 2 months. Patients with uncontrolled infections, other autoimmune diseases, pregnancy or lactation were excluded. Clinical symptoms, serum thyroxine and TRAb, thyroid ultrasound, and orbital computed tomography formed the basis for the diagnoses. The TCR CDR3 was subjected to a first round of RT-PCR using the HTBI primer set and the Qiagen OneStep RT-PCR kit. Blood samples also contained most of the expanded thyroid clonotypes (frequency above 0.001), which suggests that blood repertoires may reflect thyroid immune responses. A 13 V-J signature model separated ophthalmopathy from stable hyperthyroidism, with 87.88% sensitivity and 81.08% specificity in cross-validation and 80%/75% in testing. During validation, the model predicted progression to ophthalmopathy a median of around 6 months ahead of onset, with around 70% sensitivity and around 73% specificity. To identify TCR V-J signatures that set the groups apart, the researchers used a discovery cohort of about a hundred patients, made up of about 44 with Graves' ophthalmopathy and 55 to 65 with stable Graves' hyperthyroidism. Prospective prediction of ophthalmopathy was tested in an independent validation cohort of 18 to 20 hyperthyroidism patients and 15 to 17 patients who later progressed to ophthalmopathy. The 75 to 100 discovery patients were randomly divided into training and test sets at a 7:3 ratio. The study also compared thyroid tissue and blood T-cell repertoires from several Graves' hyperthyroidism patients. After sampling, hyperthyroidism patients received methimazole starting at 30 mg daily, and ophthalmopathy patients received high-dose intravenous methylprednisolone. A second multiplex PCR round built the libraries, followed by size selection and purification. Sequencing of the libraries was done on an Illumina HiSeq2000 using paired-end 100 bp reads. Raw data were processed with SOAPnuke, discarding reads with adapters, uncalled bases, mean Phred below 15, or no exact constant-primer or identifier match. COPE v1.2.5 was used to merge high-quality paired reads, and clonotypes were defined as unique nucleotide sequences. MiTCR v1.1 was used to align clonotypes to the IMGT TRBV, TRBD and TRBJ reference segments. Only V-J combinations with frequency above 0.0001, covering roughly 99% of repertoires, were analysed. The TCS score was defined as the ratio of F50 (clonal expansion) to E x V (chaos), calculated using BLOSUM62-based TCRdist between CDR3 peptides within each V-J. Welch's t-statistics and random forest reduced just over 500 V-J features to roughly 13, which were used in a naive Bayes classifier (R e1071). Sample size was not statistically predetermined, and investigators were not blinded to group allocation. The paper describes TCR Vbeta CDR3 sequencing of 120 to 150 peripheral blood samples, made up of roughly 45 ophthalmopathy patients, around 78 hyperthyroidism patients and roughly 17 progressor patients.

The specimen was peripheral blood mononuclear cells (PBMCs), collected at new diagnosis, from a patient treated with antithyroid drugs. The TCR originated in a man aged 25 to 45 with Graves disease. Donor details come from another sample of the same person, matched by shared clones. The rearrangement combines TRBV2 with TRBJ2-5, with a weak D call of TRBD1 (8 bases match). This receptor carries the CDR3 CASKPTGEGTQYF. The DNA sequence is TGTGCCAGCAAGCCGACAGGGGAGGGGACCCAGTACTTC.